This T cell receptor beta chain was profiled in a study of cytomegalovirus exposure and HLA in healthy donors. Findings and limits, study-wide: Reportedly, cytomegalovirus status was diagnosed with high sensitivity and specificity. As confirmed in vitro, a few CMV-associated chains were specific for CMV antigens. The study flagged about 150 TCR beta chains as cytomegalovirus-associated.

The assay was immunoSEQ multiplex PCR, and TCRdb's table has in-frame clones only and misses some. The sample carries under 150,000 clones, roughly nine tenths recorded once. The donors were part of the validation cohort of 100 to 150 subjects. That cohort was separate from the first cohort, which comprised under 750 subjects. V lost 4 bases, J lost 8 bases, and 11 bases lay in between. The V gene's germline CDR1 is SEHNR and CDR2 FQNEAQ (reference sequence). This CDR3 comprises 13 residues. Regarding this clone: Its antigen is not identified.

The sequenced material came from PBMCs. The V call is TRBV7-9, the J call TRBJ1-4, with D possibly being TRBD1 (5 bases). The TCR originated in a man between 18 and 35 years old in good health and CMV-seronegative. The DNA of the CDR3 is TGTGCCAGCAGCTCTGTGGGGCACGAAAAACTGTTTTTT. It is translated as CASSSVGHEKLFF.